This T cell receptor (beta chain) was captured by sequencing in a study of blood T cell repertoires in COVID-19. Study summary: Sites in the United States, Italy and Spain provided acute and convalescent COVID-19 samples. The analysed material was cDNA or gDNA that came from T cells, B-cell-depleted T cells, or PBMCs.

Per the original methods: Reference gene primer amplification in the assay estimated nucleated cell counts. Measured with immunoSEQ multiplex PCR; TCRdb has only the in-frame clones, and not every one. The V and J calls and the clone size are those of that table, but D and trimming were determined from the DNA. The data show about 190,000 clones, about 89% seen once. What was sequenced was peripheral blood. The receptor was isolated from a man aged 35-49 years with acute or convalescent COVID-19.

The CDR3 loop reads CASSRSGGAGGELFF. CDR3 DNA sequence: TGTGCCAGCAGCCGTAGCGGGGGGGCCGGCGGGGAGCTGTTTTTT. The rearrangement links TRBV2 to TRBJ2-2, with TRBD2 matching 11 bases. This CDR3 has 15 amino acids. Germline V gives CDR1 SNHLY, CDR2 FYNNEI. V lost 6 bases, J lost 7 bases, and 7 bases stayed unmatched.